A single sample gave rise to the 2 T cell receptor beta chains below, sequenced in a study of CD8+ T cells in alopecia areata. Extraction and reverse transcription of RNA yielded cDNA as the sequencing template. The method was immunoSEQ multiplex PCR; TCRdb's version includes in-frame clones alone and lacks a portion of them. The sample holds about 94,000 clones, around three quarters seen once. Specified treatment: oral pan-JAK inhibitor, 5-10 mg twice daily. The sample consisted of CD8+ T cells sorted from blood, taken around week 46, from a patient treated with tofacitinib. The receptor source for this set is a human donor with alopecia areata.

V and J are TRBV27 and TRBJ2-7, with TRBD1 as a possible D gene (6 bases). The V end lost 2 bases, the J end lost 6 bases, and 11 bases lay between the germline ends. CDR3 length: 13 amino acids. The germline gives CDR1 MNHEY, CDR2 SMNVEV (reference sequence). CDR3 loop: CASSLGAGAEQYF. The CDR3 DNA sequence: TGTGCCAGCAGTTTAGGTGCAGGGGCCGAGCAGTACTTC.

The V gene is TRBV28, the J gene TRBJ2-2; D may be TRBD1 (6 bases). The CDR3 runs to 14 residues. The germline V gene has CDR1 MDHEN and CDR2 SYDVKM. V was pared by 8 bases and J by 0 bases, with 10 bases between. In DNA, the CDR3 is TGTGCCAGCGGGGGCCGGACGAACACCGGGGAGCTGTTTTTT. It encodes CASGGRTNTGELFF.